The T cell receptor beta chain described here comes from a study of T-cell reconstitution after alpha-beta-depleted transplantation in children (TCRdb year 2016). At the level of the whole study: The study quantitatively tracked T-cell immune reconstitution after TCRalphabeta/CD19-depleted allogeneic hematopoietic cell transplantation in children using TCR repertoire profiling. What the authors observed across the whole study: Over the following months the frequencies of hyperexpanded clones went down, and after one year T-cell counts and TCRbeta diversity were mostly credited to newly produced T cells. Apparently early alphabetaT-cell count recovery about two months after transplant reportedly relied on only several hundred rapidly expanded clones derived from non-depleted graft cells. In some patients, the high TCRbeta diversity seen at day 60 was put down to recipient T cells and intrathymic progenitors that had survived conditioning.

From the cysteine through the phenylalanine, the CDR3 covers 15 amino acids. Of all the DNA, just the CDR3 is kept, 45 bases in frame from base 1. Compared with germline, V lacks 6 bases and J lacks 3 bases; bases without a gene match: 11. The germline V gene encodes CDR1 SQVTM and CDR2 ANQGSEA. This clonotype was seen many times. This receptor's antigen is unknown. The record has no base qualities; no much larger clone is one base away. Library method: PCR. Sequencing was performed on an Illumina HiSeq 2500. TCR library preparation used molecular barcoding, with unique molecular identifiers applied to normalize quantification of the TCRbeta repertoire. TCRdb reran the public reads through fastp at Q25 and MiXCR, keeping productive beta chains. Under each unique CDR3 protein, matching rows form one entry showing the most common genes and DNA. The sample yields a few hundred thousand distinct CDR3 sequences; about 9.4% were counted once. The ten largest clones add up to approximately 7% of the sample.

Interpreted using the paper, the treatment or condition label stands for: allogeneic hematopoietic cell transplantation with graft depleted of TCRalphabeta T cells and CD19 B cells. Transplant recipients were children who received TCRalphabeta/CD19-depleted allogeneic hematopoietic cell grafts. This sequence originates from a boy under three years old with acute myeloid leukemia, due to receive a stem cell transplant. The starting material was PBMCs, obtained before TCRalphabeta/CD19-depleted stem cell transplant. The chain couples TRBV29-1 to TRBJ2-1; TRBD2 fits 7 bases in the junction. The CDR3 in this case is CSVERGVPLYNEQFF. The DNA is TGCAGCGTGGAGCGGGGCGTTCCCCTCTACAATGAGCAGTTCTTC.